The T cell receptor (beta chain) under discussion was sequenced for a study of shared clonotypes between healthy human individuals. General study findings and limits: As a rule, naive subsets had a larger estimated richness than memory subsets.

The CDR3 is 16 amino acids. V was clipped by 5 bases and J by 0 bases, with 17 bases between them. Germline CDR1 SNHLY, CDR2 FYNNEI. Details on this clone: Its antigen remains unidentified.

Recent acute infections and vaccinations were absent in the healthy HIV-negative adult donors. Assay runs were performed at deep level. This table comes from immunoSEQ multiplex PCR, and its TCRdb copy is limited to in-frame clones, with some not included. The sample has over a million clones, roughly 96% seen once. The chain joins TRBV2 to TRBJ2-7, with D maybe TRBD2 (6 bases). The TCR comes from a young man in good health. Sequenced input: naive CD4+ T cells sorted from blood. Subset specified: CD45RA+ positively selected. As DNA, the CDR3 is TGTGCCAGCAGTCTCCCGGTGGGAGGCGGCTCCTACGAGCAGTACTTC. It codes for CASSLPVGGGSYEQYF.